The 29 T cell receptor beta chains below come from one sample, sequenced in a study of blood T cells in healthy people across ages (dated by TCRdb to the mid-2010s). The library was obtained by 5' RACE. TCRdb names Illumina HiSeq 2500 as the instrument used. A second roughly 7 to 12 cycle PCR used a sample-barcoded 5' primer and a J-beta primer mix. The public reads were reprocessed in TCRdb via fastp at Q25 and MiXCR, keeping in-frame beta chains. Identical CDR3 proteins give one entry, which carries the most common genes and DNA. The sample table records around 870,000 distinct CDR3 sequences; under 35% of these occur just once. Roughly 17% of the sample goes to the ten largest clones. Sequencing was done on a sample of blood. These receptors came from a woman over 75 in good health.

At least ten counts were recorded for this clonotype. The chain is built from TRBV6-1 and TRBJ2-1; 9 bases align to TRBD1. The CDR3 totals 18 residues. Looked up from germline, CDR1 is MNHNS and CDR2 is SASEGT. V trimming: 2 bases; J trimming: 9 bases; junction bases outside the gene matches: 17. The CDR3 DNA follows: TGTGCCAGCAGTGAAAAGGGGGGTAGACAGGGGGGTCGGACTGAGCAGTTCTTC. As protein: CASSEKGGRQGGRTEQFF.

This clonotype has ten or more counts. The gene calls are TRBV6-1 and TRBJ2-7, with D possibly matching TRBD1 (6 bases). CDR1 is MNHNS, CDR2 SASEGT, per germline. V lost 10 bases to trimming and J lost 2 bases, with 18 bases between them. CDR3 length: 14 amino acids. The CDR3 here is CAKRGHLFPYEQYF. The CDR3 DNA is TGTGCCAAAAGGGGACACCTATTTCCCTACGAGCAGTACTTC.

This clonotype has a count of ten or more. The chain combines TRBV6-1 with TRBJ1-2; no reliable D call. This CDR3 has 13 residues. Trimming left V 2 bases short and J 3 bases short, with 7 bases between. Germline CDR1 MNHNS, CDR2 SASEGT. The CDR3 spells CASSEKGHYGYTF. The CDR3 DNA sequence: TGTGCCAGCAGTGAAAAAGGACACTATGGCTACACCTTC.

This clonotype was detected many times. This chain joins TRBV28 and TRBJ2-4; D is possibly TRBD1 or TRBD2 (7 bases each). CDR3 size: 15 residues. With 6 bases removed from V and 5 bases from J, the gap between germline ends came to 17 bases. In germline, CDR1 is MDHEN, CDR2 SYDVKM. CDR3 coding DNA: TGTGCCAGCAGCCTAGGGGGCGGGGGAGAAAACATTCAGTACTTC. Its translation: CASSLGGGGENIQYF.

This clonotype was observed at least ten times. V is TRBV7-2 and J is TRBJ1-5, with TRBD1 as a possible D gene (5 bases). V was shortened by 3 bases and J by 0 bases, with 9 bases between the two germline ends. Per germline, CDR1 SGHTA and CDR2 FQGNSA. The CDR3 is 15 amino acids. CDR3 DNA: TGTGCCAGCAGCTTTGGGACTCCTAGCAATCAGCCCCAGCATTTT. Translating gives CASSFGTPSNQPQHF.

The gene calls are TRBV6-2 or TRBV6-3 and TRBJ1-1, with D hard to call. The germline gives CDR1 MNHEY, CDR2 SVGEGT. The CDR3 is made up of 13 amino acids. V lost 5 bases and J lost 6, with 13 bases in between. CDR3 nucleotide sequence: TGTGCCAGCAGTCCCCTACAGAGATCTGAAGCTTTCTTT. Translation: CASSPLQRSEAFF.

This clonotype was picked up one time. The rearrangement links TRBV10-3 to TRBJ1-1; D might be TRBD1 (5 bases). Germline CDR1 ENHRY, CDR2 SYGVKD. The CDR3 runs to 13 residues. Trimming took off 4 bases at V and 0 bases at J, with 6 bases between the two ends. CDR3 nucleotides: TGTGCCATCAGTGCAGGGATGAACACTGAAGCTTTCTTT. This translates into CAISAGMNTEAFF.

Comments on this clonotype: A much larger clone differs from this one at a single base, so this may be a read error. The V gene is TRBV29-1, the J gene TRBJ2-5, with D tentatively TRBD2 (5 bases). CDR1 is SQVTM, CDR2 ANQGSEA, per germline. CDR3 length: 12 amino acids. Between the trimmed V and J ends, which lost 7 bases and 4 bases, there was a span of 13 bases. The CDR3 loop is CSGKRARETQYF. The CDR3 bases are TGCAGCGGAAAGAGGGCCCGAGAGACCCAGTACTTC. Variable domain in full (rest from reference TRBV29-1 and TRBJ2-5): SAVISQKPSRDICQRGTSLTIQCQVDSQVTMMFWYRQQPGQSLTLIATANQGSEATYESGFVIDKFPISRPNLTFSTLTVSNMSPEDSSIYLCSGKRARETQYFGPGTRLLVL.

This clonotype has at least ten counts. The CDR3 reads CASSLSGNEQFF. Written as DNA, the CDR3 is TGTGCCAGCAGTTTATCGGGCAATGAGCAGTTCTTC. J is TRBJ2-1 and V is TRBV12-3 or TRBV12-4; D is unresolved. The CDR3 covers 12 residues. Trimming cost V 2 bases and J 6 bases, with 5 bases left between them.

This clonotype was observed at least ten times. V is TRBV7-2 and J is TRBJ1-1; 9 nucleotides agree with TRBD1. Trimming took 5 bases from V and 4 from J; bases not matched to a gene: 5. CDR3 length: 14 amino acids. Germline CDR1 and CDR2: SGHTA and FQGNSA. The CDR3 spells CASSGQGMATEAFF. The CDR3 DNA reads TGTGCCAGCAGCGGACAGGGGATGGCCACTGAAGCTTTCTTT.

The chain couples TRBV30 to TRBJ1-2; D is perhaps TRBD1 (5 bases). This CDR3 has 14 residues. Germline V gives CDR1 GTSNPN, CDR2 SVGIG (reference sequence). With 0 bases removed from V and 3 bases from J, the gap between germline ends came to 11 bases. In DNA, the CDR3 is TGTGCCTGGAGTGTTGACAGTTACTACTATGGCTACACCTTC. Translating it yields CAWSVDSYYYGYTF.

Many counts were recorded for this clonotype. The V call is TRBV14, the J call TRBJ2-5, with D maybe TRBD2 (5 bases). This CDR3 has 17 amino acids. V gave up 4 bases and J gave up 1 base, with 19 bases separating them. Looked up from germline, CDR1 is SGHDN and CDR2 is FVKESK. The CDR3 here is CASSPRRAGGFQETQYF. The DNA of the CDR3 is TGTGCCAGCAGCCCCCGGCGGGCAGGTGGGTTCCAAGAGACCCAGTACTTC.

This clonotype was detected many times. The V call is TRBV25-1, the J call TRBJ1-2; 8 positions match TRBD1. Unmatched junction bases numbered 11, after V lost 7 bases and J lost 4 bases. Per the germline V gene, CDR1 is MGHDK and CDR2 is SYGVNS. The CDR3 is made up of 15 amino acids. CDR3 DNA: TGTGCCAGCAAAGGAGATCGAGACAGGGGCTATGGCTACACCTTC. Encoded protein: CASKGDRDRGYGYTF.

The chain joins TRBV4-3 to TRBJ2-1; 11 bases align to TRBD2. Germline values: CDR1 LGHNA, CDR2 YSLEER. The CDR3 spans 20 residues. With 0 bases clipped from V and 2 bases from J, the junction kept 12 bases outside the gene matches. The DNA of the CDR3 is TGCGCCAGCAGCCAAGATTTGGCTAGCGGGAGGATTGGCCCCTACAATGAGCAGTTCTTC. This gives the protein CASSQDLASGRIGPYNEQFF.

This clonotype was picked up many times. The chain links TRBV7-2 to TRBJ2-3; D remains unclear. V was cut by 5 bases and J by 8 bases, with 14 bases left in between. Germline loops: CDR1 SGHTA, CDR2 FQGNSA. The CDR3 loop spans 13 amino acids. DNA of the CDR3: TGTGCCAGCAGCGCAAACTCGGTTTCTACGCAGTATTTT. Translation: CASSANSVSTQYF.

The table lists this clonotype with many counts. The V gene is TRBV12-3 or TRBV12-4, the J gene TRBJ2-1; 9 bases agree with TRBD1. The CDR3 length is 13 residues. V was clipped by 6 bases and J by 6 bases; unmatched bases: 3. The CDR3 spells CASRPTGGNEQFF. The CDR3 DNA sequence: TGTGCCAGCAGGCCGACAGGGGGCAATGAGCAGTTCTTC.

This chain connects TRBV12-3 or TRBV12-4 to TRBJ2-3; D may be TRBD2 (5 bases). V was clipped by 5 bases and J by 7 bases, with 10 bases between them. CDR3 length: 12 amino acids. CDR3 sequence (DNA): TGTGCCAGCAGTCTGACCGGGAATACGCAGTATTTT. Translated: CASSLTGNTQYF.

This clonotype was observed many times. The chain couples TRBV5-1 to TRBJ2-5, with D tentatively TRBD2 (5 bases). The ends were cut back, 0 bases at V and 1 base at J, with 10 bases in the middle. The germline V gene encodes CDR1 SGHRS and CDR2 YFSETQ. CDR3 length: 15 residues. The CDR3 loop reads CASSLGPGSQETQYF. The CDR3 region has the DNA TGCGCCAGCAGCTTGGGACCGGGGAGCCAAGAGACCCAGTACTTC.

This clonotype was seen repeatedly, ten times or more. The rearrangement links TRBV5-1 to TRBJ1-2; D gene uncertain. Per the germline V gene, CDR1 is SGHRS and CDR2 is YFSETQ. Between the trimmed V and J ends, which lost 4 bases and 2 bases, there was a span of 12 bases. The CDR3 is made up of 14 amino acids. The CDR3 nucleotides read TGCGCCAGCAGCCCCAGTTCTGGGAACTATGGCTACACCTTC. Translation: CASSPSSGNYGYTF.

CDR3 loop: CASSVRLAGGRRTQYF. CDR3 DNA: TGTGCCAGCAGTGTCCGACTAGCGGGGGGCCGCCGAACGCAGTATTTT. The chain uses TRBV6-1 and TRBJ2-3; 13 bases match TRBD2. V gave up 4 bases and J gave up 9 bases; unmatched junction bases: 10. CDR3 size: 16 residues. Looked up from germline, CDR1 is MNHNS and CDR2 is SASEGT.

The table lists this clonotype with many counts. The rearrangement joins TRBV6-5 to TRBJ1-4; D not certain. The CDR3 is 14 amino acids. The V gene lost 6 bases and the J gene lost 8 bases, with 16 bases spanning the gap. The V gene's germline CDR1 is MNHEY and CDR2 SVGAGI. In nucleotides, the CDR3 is TGTGCCAGCAGCCGGACTCGAAGCCGAGAAAAACTGTTTTTT. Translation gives CASSRTRSREKLFF.

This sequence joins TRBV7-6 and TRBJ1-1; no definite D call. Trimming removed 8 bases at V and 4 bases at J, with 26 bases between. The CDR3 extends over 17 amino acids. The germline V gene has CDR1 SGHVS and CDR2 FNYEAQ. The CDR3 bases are TGTGCCAGCGACCACCGGCGAGGAGTCTTCGAGCCCACTGAAGCTTTCTTT. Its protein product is CASDHRRGVFEPTEAFF.

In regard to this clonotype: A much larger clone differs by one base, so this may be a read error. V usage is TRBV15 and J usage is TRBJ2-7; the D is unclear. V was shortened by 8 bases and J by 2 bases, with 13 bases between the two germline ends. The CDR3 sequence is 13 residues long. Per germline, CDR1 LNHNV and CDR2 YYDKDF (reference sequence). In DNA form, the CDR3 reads TGTGCCACCTCTATGAAAAGCACCTACGAGCAGTACTTC. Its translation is CATSMKSTYEQYF.

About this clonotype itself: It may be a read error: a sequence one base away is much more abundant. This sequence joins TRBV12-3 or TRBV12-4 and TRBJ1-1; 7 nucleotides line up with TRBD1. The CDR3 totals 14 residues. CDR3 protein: CASSKKQQGTETFF. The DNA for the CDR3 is TGTGCCAGCAGTAAAAAACAACAGGGGACTGAAACTTTCTTT.

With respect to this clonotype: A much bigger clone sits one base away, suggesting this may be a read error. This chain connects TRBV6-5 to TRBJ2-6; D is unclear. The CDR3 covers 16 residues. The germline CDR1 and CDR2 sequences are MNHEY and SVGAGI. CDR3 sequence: CVSSYHSIGGANVLTF. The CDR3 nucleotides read TGTGTCAGCAGTTACCACTCCATCGGTGGGGCCAACGTCCTGACTTTC.

CDR3 loop: CASKGGTYEQYF. CDR3 nucleotides: TGCGCCAGCAAAGGCGGGACCTACGAGCAGTACTTC. The V call is TRBV5-1, the J call TRBJ2-7, with D perhaps TRBD2 (6 bases). CDR1 is SGHRS and CDR2 is YFSETQ in the germline V gene. V was shortened by 6 bases and J by 2 bases, with 9 bases between the two germline ends. The CDR3 totals 12 residues.

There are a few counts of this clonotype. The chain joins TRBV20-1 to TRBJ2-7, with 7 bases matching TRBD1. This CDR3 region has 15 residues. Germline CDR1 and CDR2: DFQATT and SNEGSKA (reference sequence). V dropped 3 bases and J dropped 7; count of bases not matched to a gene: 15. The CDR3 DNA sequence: TGCAGTGCTAGGGAACTACAGGGGAATGGCAATGAGCAGTACTTC. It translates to CSARELQGNGNEQYF.

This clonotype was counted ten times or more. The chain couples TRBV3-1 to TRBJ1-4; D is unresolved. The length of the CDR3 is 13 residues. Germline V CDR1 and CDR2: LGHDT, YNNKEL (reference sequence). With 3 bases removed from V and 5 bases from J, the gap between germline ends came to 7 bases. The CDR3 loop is CASSHGGNEKLFF. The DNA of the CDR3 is TGTGCCAGCAGCCATGGAGGAAATGAAAAACTGTTTTTT. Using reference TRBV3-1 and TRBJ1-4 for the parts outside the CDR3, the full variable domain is DTAVSQTPKYLVTQMGNDKSIKCEQNLGHDTMYWYKQDSKKFLKIMFSYNNKELIINETVPNRFSPKSPDKAHLNLHINSLELGDSAVYFCASSHGGNEKLFFGSGTQLSVL.

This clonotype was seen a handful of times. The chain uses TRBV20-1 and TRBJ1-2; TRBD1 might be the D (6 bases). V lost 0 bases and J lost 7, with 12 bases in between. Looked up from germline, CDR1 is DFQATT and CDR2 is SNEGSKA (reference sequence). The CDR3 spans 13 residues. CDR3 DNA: TGCAGTGCTAGAGAAGGCAGGGGCGTTGGCTACACCTTC. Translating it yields CSAREGRGVGYTF.